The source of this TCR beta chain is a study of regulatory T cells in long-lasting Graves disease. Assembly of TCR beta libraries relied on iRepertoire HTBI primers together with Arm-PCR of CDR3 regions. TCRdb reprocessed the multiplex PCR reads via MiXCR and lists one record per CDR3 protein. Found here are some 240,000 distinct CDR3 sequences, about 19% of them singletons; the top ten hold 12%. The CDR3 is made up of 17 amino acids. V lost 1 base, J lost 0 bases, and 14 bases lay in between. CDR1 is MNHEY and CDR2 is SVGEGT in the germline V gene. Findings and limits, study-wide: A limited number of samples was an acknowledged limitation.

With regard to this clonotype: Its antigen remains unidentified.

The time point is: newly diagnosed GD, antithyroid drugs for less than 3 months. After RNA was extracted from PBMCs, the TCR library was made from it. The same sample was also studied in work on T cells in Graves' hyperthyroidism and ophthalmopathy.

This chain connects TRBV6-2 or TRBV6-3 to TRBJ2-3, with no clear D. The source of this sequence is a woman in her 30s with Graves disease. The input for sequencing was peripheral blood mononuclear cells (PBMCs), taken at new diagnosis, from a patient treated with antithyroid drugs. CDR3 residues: CASSYFLARPSTDTQYF. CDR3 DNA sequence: TGTGCCAGCAGTTACTTTCTCGCGCGACCAAGCACAGATACGCAGTATTTT.